Each of the 3 T cell receptor beta chains below was sequenced from the same sample in a study of blood T cell repertoires in COVID-19. Profiling relied on immunoSEQ multiplex PCR, and the TCRdb table lists in-frame clones only, not all of them. The data hold around 70,000 clones, with 65% to 85% observed a single time. Material for sequencing was peripheral blood. The source is a woman in her sixties with acute or convalescent COVID-19.

This clone came up a few times. J is TRBJ1-2 and V is TRBV2; 9 bases match TRBD1. The CDR3 has 14 residues. Losses at the gene ends were 4 bases for V and 3 bases for J; bases not matched to a gene: 3. Germline CDR1 is SNHLY and CDR2 is FYNNEI. CDR3 protein: CASSGQGVHYGYTF. Here the CDR3 DNA reads TGTGCCAGCAGTGGACAGGGGGTACACTATGGCTACACCTTC.

In nucleotides, the CDR3 is TGTGCCAGCAAAAAAGAAGCGGGGAAATCCTACGAGCAGTACTTC. Translation gives CASKKEAGKSYEQYF. The chain carries TRBV2 and TRBJ2-7; TRBD2 matches 7 bases. Germline CDR1 reads SNHLY; CDR2 reads FYNNEI. The CDR3 has 15 residues. J lost 1 base, V lost 7 bases, and 10 bases had no gene match. The variable domain in full, completed from reference TRBV2 and TRBJ2-7, reads EPEVTQTPSHQVTQMGQEVILRCVPISNHLYFYWYRQILGQKVEFLVSFYNNEISEKSEIFDDQFSVERPDGSNFTLKIRSTKLEDSAMYFCASKKEAGKSYEQYFGPGTRLTVT.

The gene calls are TRBV5-1 and TRBJ1-2; 8 bases line up with TRBD1. The CDR3 spans 15 residues. J gave up 4 bases and V 0 bases, and 5 bases lay outside the gene matches. Germline CDR1 SGHRS, CDR2 YFSETQ. The CDR3 DNA reads TGCGCCAGCAGCTTGGGCCAGGGGGCAAGCTATGGCTACACCTTC. This sequence encodes CASSLGQGASYGYTF. Together with reference TRBV5-1 and TRBJ1-2, the CDR3 gives the full variable domain: KAGVTQTPRYLIKTRGQQVTLSCSPISGHRSVSWYQQTPGQGLQFLFEYFSETQRNKGNFPGRFSGRQFSNSRSEMNVSTLELGDSALYLCASSLGQGASYGYTFGSGTRLTVV.